This is a list of T cell receptor beta chains from one sample in a study of T cell responses to AZD1222 COVID-19 vaccine. Assay used: immunoSEQ multiplex PCR; TCRdb lists only in-frame clones, some missing. Of over 85,000 clones detected, 90% appear once; the ten largest clones hold 8.4%. The source was peripheral blood, collected on day 0 of AZD1222 vaccination. These receptors came from an adult in good health. Each CDR3 is given without its conserved first and last residue. D genes are given only for firm matches.

TRBV6-5	TRBJ1-3	NA	ASREDGTSGNTIY
TRBV18	TRBJ2-1	NA	ASSPPVSSSYNEQF
TRBV9	TRBJ2-7	TRBD2	ASSALAGASYEQY
TRBV3-1/TRBV3-2	TRBJ2-2	NA	ASLGAGELF
TRBV29-1	TRBJ1-4	TRBD1	SVAGTGAEKLF
TRBV11-2	TRBJ2-7	TRBD2	ASSKPPGLAGEYEQY
TRBV29-1	TRBJ1-1	NA	SPMTLGEYTEAF
TRBV3-1/TRBV3-2	TRBJ1-4	TRBD1	ASSSQGQGVGGTNEKLF
TRBV12-3/TRBV12-4	TRBJ2-7	NA	ASSSTGRYEQY
TRBV18	TRBJ1-6	NA	ASSPEQNRYNSPLH
TRBV12-3/TRBV12-4	TRBJ2-7	NA	ASSLANTYEQY
TRBV2	TRBJ2-6	NA	ASSPGALSGANVLT
TRBV18	TRBJ1-1	NA	ASSPDLPEAF
TRBV29-1	TRBJ2-3	NA	SVVSSGDTQY
TRBV6-2/TRBV6-3	TRBJ2-7	NA	ASSKGRANPGEAYEQY
TRBV18	TRBJ2-2	NA	ASSPLADPANTGELF
TRBV9	TRBJ2-2	TRBD2	ASSPTSGGFLNTGELF
TRBV24-1	TRBJ2-3	NA	ATSDSGATDTQY
TRBV5-1	TRBJ1-3	NA	ASSLAGGQGLSGNTIY
TRBV6-2/TRBV6-3	TRBJ1-1	NA	ASSYTAGDKAF
TRBV27	TRBJ2-6	TRBD2	ASSLRGGTGANVLT
TRBV10-3	TRBJ2-7	NA	AISEHSYEQY
TRBV29-1	TRBJ2-5	NA	SVEQGSGETQY
TRBV6-6	TRBJ1-2	NA	ASSPPRQDPNYGYT
TRBV5-6	TRBJ1-5	TRBD1	ASSPAGDRGSQPQH
TRBV7-2	TRBJ2-7	TRBD2	ASSLGLAPNYEQY
TRBV11-2	TRBJ2-6	NA	ASSLWADSSGANVLT
TRBV14	TRBJ1-4	NA	ASSQEPEKLF
TRBV4-1	TRBJ1-5	TRBD1	ASSQTGTVQPQH
TRBV7-9	TRBJ1-6	NA	ASSPPSSPLH
TRBV30	TRBJ2-4	NA	AWNAGNIQY
TRBV27	TRBJ1-1	TRBD1	ASSLGSTGGDTEAF
TRBV5-4	TRBJ1-1	TRBD1	ASSTGQGAFEAF
TRBV12-3/TRBV12-4	TRBJ1-3	NA	ASHEGNTIY
TRBV19	TRBJ2-1	NA	ASSITLSNNEQF
TRBV12-3/TRBV12-4	TRBJ1-2	NA	ASSVGRAGYT
TRBV29-1	TRBJ2-1	TRBD2	SVVGLAGGEQF
TRBV4-1	TRBJ1-5	TRBD1	ASSRGRQGVYQPQH
TRBV7-9	TRBJ1-6	TRBD1	ASSLTGGVGANSPLH
TRBV5-1	TRBJ2-2	NA	ASSDPGSWAGELF
TRBV19	TRBJ1-1	NA	ASSMVGVTEAF
TRBV3-1/TRBV3-2	TRBJ1-2	NA	ASSQVGIDTFNYGYT
TRBV4-1	TRBJ2-3	NA	ASSRTQTTDTQY
TRBV27	TRBJ1-5	TRBD1	ASRKTGSVQPQH
TRBV7-2	TRBJ2-3	NA	ASSWGWGGTDTQY
TRBV6-4	TRBJ2-7	NA	ASSPDPTRGEQY
TRBV25-1	TRBJ2-1	TRBD1	ASSDDATGEPGEQF
TRBV12-3/TRBV12-4	TRBJ2-7	NA	ASSPHAYEQY
TRBV7-3	TRBJ2-3	NA	ASSLKIGRGDTQY
TRBV14	TRBJ2-3	NA	ASSQVGRPDTQY
TRBV27	TRBJ2-2	NA	ASSFVGTGGGELF
TRBV5-1	TRBJ1-1	TRBD1	ASSLVVGGNTEAF
TRBV6-2/TRBV6-3	TRBJ1-1	NA	ASSIGRSGEAF
TRBV18	TRBJ1-4	NA	ASSSGYNSEKLF
TRBV3-1/TRBV3-2	TRBJ1-3	TRBD1	ASSQGTGNPGNTIY
TRBV10-2	TRBJ1-1	NA	ASKGAGGFTEAF
TRBV7-9	TRBJ1-6	NA	ASTSNSPLH
TRBV4-1	TRBJ2-6	NA	ASSQGPGANVLT